This T cell receptor (beta chain) emerged from a study of blood T cells in healthy people across ages. General study results and limits: Strongly correlated with naive T cell percentage was TCR beta diversity. A roughly linear fall in TCR beta diversity per million T cells was seen with increasing age.

This clonotype has at least ten counts. Its target is unknown. Isolation per sample recovered at least 6 million PBMCs. Each sample provided at least 6 micrograms of extracted total RNA. Then a second PCR, running about 6 to 12 cycles, was carried out with a sample-barcoded 5' primer and a J-beta primer mix. One entry per CDR3 protein, called by TCRdb with MiXCR from the 5' RACE reads. Of about 1.7 million distinct CDR3 sequences listed, 28% are singletons. The TCR was taken from a woman aged 25 to 45 in good health. The source material was blood.

The CDR3: CASRDSRNYGYTF. CDR3 nucleotide sequence: TGTGCCAGCCGGGACAGTCGGAACTATGGCTACACCTTC. This chain joins TRBV6-5 and TRBJ1-2; the match to TRBD1 covers 7 bases. Germline lookup yields CDR1 MNHEY and CDR2 SVGAGI. The CDR3 runs to 13 residues. V shed 8 bases and J 2 bases; nucleotides not matched to a gene: 5.